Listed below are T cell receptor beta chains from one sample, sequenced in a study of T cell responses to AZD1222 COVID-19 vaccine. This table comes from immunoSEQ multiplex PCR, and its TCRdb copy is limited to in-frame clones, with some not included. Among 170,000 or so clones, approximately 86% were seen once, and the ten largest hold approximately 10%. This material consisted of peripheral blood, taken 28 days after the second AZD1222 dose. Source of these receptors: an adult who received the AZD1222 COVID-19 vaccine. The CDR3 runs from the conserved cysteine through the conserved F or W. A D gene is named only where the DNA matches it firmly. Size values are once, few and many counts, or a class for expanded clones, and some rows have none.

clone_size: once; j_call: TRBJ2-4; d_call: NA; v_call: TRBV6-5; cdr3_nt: TGTGCCAGCAGTTATCGGCCAGGGGATAGCGACATTCAGTACTTC; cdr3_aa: CASSYRPGDSDIQYF
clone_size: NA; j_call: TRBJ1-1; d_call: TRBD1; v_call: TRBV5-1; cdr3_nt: TGCGCCAGCAGCCCTACCCTCCGGGACAGGGGGCTCGAGGCTTTCTTT; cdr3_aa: CASSPTLRDRGLEAFF
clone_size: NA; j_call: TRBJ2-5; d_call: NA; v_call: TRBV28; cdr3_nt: TGTGCCAGCAGTTTCCAGCTTCCGGGGGCTACCGAGACCCAGTACTTC; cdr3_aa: CASSFQLPGATETQYF
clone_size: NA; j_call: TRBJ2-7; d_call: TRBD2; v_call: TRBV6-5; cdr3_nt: TGTGCCAGCAGTTACGCCGGGGGGGAGACCTACGAGCAGTACTTC; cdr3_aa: CASSYAGGETYEQYF
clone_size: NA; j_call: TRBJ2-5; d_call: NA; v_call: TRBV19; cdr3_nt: TGTGCCAGTAGTATCGGTCAGCAAAGGGAGACCCAGTACTTC; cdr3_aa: CASSIGQQRETQYF
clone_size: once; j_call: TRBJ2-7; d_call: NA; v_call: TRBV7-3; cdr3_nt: TGTGCCAGCAGGTTGACAGGGAGGATGGACGAGCAGTACTTC; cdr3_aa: CASRLTGRMDEQYF
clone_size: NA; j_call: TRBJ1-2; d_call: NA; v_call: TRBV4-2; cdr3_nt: TGTGCCAGCAGCCCGACAGAGGGAGTCAACTATGGCTACACCTTC; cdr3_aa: CASSPTEGVNYGYTF
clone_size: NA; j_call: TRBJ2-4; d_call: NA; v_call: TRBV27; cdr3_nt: TGTGCCAGCAGATCGGGACTAGCCAAAAACATTCAGTACTTC; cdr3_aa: CASRSGLAKNIQYF
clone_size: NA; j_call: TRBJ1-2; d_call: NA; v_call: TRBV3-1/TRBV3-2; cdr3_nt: TGTGCCAGCAGCCAAGGGACCGTTAACTATGGCTACACCTTC; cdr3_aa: CASSQGTVNYGYTF
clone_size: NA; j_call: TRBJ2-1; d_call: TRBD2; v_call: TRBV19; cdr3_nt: TGTGCCAGTAGTATGGGGGGGGACTACAATGAGCAGTTCTTC; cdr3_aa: CASSMGGDYNEQFF
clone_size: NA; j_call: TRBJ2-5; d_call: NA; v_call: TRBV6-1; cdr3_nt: TGTGCCAGCAGTGAAGCGGGCCGGGGCCAAGAGACCCAGTACTTC; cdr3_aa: CASSEAGRGQETQYF
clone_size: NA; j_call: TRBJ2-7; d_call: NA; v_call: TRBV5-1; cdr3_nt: TGCGCCAGCAGTGAGACGGTCGCGGGATCCTACGAGCAGTACTTC; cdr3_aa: CASSETVAGSYEQYF
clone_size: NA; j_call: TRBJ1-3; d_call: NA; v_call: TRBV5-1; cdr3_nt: TGCGCCAGCAGCTTGATCAGTGGGGGAAACACCATATATTTT; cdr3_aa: CASSLISGGNTIYF
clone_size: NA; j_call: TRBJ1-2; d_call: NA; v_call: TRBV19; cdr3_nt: TGTGCCAGTAGTATAGAAGCGGCGGGGATTGAGAACTATGGCTACACCTTC; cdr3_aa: CASSIEAAGIENYGYTF
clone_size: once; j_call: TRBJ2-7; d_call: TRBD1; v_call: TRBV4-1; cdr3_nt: TGCGCCAGCAGCCAAGTAGTTCCGGGGACAGGGGGCCTTTTGTACGAGCAGTACTTC; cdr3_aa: CASSQVVPGTGGLLYEQYF
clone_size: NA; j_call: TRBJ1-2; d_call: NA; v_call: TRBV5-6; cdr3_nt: TGTGCCACCCGCTGGTCAGGGCTCAATAACTATGGCTACACCTTC; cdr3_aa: CATRWSGLNNYGYTF
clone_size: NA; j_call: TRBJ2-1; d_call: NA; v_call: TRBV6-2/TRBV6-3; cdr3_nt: TGTGCCACCCGCCCTAGCTCCTACAATGAGCAGTTCTTC; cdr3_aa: CATRPSSYNEQFF
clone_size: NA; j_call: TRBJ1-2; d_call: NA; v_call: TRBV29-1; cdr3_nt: TGCAGCTCGGAGGGGTCGTACGGCTACACCTTC; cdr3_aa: CSSEGSYGYTF
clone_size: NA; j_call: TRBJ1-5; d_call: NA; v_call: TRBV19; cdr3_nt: TGTGCCAGTAGTTTCCTAAAGGCAGCAAATCAGCCCCAGCATTTT; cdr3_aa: CASSFLKAANQPQHF
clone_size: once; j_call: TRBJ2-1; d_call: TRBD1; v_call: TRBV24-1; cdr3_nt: TGTGCCACCAGTTTCGACAGGGGGCCGGGAGATGAGCAGTTCTTC; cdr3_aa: CATSFDRGPGDEQFF
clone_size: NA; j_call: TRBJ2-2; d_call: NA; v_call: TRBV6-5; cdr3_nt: TGTGCCAGCACCCCGGGACTTCGAGTCGGGGAGCTGTTTTTT; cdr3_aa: CASTPGLRVGELFF
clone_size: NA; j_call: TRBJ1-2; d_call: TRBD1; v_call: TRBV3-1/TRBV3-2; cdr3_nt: TGTGCCAGCAGCCGCGGGACAGGGGAATCCTATGGCTACACCTTC; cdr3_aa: CASSRGTGESYGYTF
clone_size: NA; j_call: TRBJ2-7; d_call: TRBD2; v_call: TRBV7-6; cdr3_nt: TGTGCCAGCAGCTCTGGCGGGGGACGGGTTTCCTACGAGCAGTACTTC; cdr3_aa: CASSSGGGRVSYEQYF
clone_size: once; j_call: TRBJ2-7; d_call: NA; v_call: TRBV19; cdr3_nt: TGTGCCAGTAGTATTTCGGGGGGCAGGGGGAGCGAGCAGTACTTC; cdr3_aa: CASSISGGRGSEQYF
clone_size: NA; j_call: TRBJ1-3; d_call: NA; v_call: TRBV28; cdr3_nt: TGTGCCAGCAGTTTTATCAGTTCTGGAAACACCATATATTTT; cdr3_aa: CASSFISSGNTIYF
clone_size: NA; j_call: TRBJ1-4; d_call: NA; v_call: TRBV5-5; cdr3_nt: TGTGCCAGCAGCGATTACGGAGAGATGGTTGAAAAACTGTTTTTT; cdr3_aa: CASSDYGEMVEKLFF
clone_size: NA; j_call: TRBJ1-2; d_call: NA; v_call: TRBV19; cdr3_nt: TGTGCCAGCAGTCAGGGGTTCACTAATTATCACGGCTACACCTTC; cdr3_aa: CASSQGFTNYHGYTF
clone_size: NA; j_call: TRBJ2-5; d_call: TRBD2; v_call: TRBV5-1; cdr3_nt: TGCGCCAGCAGCCTAGATCGGGGGGTCCAAGAGACCCAGTACTTC; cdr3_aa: CASSLDRGVQETQYF
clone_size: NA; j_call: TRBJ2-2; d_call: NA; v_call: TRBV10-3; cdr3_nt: TGTGCCATCAGCCCCTTCAGCACCGGGGAGCTGTTTTTT; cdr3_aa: CAISPFSTGELFF
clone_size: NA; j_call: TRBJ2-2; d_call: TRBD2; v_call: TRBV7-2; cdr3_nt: TGTGCCAGCAGCAAAGGACTAGCGGGCGGGGAGCTGTTTTTT; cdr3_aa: CASSKGLAGGELFF
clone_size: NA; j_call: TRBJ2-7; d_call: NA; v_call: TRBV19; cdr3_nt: TGTGCCAGTAGTACCCAAGGAGTAAGAACTGGGCCGGCCTACGAGCAGTACTTC; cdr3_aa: CASSTQGVRTGPAYEQYF
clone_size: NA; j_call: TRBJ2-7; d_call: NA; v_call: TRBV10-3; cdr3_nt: TGTGCCATCAGTGAGGGCAGGGCGATAAACGAGCAGTACTTC; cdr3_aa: CAISEGRAINEQYF
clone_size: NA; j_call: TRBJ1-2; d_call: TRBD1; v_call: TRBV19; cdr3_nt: TGTGCCAGTAGTCCCAGACAGGGGCTGGACTATGGCTACACCTTC; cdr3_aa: CASSPRQGLDYGYTF
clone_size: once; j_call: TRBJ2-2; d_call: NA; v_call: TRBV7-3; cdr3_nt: TGTGCCAGCAGCTTACATTCGGCTAGTTTAGTTCCCGGGGAGCTGTTTTTT; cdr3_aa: CASSLHSASLVPGELFF
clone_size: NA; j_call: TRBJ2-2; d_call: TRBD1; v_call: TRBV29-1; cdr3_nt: TGCAGCGTCCAAACAGGGGGGAACACCGGGGAGCTGTTTTTT; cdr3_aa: CSVQTGGNTGELFF
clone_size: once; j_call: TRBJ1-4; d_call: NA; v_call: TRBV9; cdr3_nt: TGTGCCAGCAGCTACCGGGCCGCGGGTGAAAAACTGTTTTTT; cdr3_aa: CASSYRAAGEKLFF
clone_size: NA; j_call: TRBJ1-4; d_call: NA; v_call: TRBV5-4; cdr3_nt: TGTGCCACCCATACTCAAAACGAAAAACTGTTTTTT; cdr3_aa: CATHTQNEKLFF
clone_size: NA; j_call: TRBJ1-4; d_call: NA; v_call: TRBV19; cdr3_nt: TGTGCCAGTAGTATTGCCAGATTGGCCGACAATGAAAAACTGTTTTTT; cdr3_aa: CASSIARLADNEKLFF
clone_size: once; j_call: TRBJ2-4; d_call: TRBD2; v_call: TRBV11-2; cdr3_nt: TGTGCCAGCAGGCGGGGGACCCACGGGATTCAGTACTTC; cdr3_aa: CASRRGTHGIQYF
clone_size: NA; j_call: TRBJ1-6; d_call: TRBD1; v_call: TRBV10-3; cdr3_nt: TGTGCCATCAGTGAAGGCAGGGGGCATGATTCACCCCTCCACTTT; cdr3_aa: CAISEGRGHDSPLHF
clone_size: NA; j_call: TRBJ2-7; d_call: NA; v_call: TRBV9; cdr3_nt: TGTGCCAGCAGCCCAGGGATGGGGCCGTCCTACGAGCAGTACTTC; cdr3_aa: CASSPGMGPSYEQYF
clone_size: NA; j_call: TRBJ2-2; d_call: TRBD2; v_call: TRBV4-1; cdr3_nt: TGCGCCAGCAGCCGGAGTCTAGCGGGTTCTACCGGGGAGCTGTTTTTT; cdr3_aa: CASSRSLAGSTGELFF
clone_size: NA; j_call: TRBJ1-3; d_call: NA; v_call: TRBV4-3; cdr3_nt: TGCGCCAGCAGCCAAGAGGCCAGGTCTGGAAACACCATATATTTT; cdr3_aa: CASSQEARSGNTIYF
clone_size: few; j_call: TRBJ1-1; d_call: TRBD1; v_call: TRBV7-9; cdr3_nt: TGTGCCAGCAGCTTAGGGCCAAGGACAGGGAGGACTGAAGCTTTCTTT; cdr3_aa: CASSLGPRTGRTEAFF
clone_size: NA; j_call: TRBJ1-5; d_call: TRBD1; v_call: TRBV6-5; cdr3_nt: TGTGCCAGTAAGGGACAGGGCAATCAGCCCCAGCATTTT; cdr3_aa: CASKGQGNQPQHF
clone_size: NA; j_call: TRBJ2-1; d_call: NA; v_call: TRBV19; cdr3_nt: TGTGCCAGTACCCAGACAGGCGACAATGAGCAGTTCTTC; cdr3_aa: CASTQTGDNEQFF
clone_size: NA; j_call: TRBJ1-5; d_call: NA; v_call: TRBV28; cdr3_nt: TGTGCCAGCAGTTTAAAGAAAGAACAGCCCCAGCATTTT; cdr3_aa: CASSLKKEQPQHF
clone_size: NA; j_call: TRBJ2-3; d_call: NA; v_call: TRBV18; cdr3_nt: TGTGCCAGCTCACCGTTAAACACGGCCATTAGCACAGATACGCAGTATTTT; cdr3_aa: CASSPLNTAISTDTQYF
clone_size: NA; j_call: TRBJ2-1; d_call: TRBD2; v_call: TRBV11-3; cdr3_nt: TGTGCCAGCAGCTTAGGCTGGACTAGCGGGGGCGGCGGTGAGCAGTTCTTC; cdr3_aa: CASSLGWTSGGGGEQFF
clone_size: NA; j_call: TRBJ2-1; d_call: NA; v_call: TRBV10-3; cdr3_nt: TGTGCCACCGGGGGAAATGAGCAGTTCTTC; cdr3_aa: CATGGNEQFF
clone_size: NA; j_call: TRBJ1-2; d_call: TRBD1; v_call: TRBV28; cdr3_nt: TGTGCCAGCAGTTCCGGGGGACAGGGTAATTACGGCTACACCTTC; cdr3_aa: CASSSGGQGNYGYTF
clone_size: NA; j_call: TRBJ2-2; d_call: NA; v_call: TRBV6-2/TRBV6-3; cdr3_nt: TGTGCCAGCAGTGCAACAGGGAACGGGGAGCTGTTTTTT; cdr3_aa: CASSATGNGELFF
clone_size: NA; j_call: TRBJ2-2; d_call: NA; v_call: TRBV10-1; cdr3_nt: TGCGCCAGCAGTGAGTCGAGGACCTACACCGGGGAGCTGTTTTTT; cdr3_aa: CASSESRTYTGELFF
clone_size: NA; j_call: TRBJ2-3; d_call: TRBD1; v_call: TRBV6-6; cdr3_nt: TGTGCCAGCACCTTCGGGGACAGGGGTACGCAGTATTTT; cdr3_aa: CASTFGDRGTQYF
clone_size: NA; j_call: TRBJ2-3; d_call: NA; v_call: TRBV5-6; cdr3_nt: TGTGCCAGCAGCTTGGGTCCCACTAGCACAGATACGCAGTATTTT; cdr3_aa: CASSLGPTSTDTQYF
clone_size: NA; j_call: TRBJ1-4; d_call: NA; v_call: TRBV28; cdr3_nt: TGTGCCAGCAGTGTCAGTAATGAAAAACTGTTTTTT; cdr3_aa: CASSVSNEKLFF
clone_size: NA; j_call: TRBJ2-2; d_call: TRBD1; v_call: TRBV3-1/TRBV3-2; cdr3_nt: TGTGCCAGCAGCCAAGCCGGGACAGGGGGCGCGAACACCGGGGAGCTGTTTTTT; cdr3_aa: CASSQAGTGGANTGELFF
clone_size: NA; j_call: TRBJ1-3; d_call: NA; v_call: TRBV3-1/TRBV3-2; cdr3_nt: TGTGCCAGCAGCCTAGCAGACATTAACTCTGGAAACACCATATATTTT; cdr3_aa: CASSLADINSGNTIYF
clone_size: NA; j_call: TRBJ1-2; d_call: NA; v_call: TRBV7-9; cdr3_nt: TGTGCCAGCATAGGACAGAGGGGTAACTATGGCTACACCTTC; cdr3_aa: CASIGQRGNYGYTF
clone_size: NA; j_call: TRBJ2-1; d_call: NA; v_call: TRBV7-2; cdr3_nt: TGTGCCAGCAGCTTACTAGGGCAGAAGAGTTACAATGAGCAGTTCTTC; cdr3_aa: CASSLLGQKSYNEQFF